Given below is one TCR beta chain in context. This specimen belongs to a study of blood T cell repertoires in COVID-19. TCRdb's copy holds only in-frame clones and misses some; the assay was immunoSEQ multiplex PCR. The table lists about 160,000 clones, approximately 80% of them singletons. From germline, CDR1 is SGDLS and CDR2 YYNGEE. Trimming cost V 0 bases and J 4 bases, with 11 bases left between them. There are 14 residues in the CDR3. The rearrangement uses TRBV9 and TRBJ2-7; weak D call: TRBD1 (6 bases). Sequencing was done on a sample of peripheral blood. The TCR was taken from an older woman with acute or convalescent COVID-19. CDR3 loop: CASSVASTGYEQYF. CDR3 nucleotide sequence: TGTGCCAGCAGCGTAGCTTCTACAGGGTACGAGCAGTACTTC.